One and the same sample provided the 2 T cell receptor beta chains below, sequenced in a study of CD8 T cells in Susac syndrome. After extraction with the RNeasy kit, about 0.45 to 1 ug of the RNA was reverse transcribed using random hexamers. TCRdb independently ran MiXCR on the immunoSEQ multiplex PCR reads; one entry per CDR3 protein. The sample carries roughly 200,000 distinct CDR3 sequences, 85% to 95% recorded once. The sequenced sample was CD4+ T cells from PBMCs. These receptors were taken from a human donor in good health.

This rearrangement joins TRBV19 to TRBJ2-1; the match to TRBD1 covers 10 bases. The germline V gene has CDR1 LNHDA and CDR2 SQIVND (reference sequence). The CDR3 is made up of 16 amino acids. The ends lost 6 bases at V and 4 bases at J; junction bases unmatched: 9. In DNA form, the CDR3 reads TGTGCCAGTAGGATTGCCGGGACAGGGGCATACAATGAGCAGTTCTTC. Protein: CASRIAGTGAYNEQFF.

The rearrangement joins TRBV20-1 to TRBJ2-1, with D unclear. The CDR3 spans 11 residues. Germline V lookup: CDR1 DFQATT, CDR2 SNEGSKA (reference sequence). The ends were cut back, 3 bases at V and 5 bases at J, with 5 bases in the middle. This chain's CDR3 is CSASNNNEQFF. The CDR3 region has the DNA TGCAGTGCTAGTAATAACAATGAGCAGTTCTTC.